Listed below are T cell receptor beta chains from one sample, sequenced in a study of shared clonotypes between healthy human individuals. Method: immunoSEQ multiplex PCR; TCRdb's copy keeps in-frame clones and lacks some. The sample consists of more than 1.2 million clones, less than 99% of them appearing once. The sequenced sample consisted of naive CD4+ T cells sorted from blood. Source of these receptors: a young man in good health. CDR3s include the opening cysteine and the closing phenylalanine or tryptophan. The order of the fields is V gene, J gene, D gene, clone size, CDR3 protein, CDR3 DNA. D genes are given only for firm matches. Not every row has a clone size; where given, it reads once, few, many or a size class.

V gene: TRBV10-3; J gene: TRBJ1-5; D gene: TRBD1; clone size: once; CDR3 protein: CAISEGTDHPRGNQPQHF; CDR3 DNA: TGTGCCATCAGTGAAGGGACAGACCATCCGAGGGGCAATCAGCCCCAGCATTTT
V gene: TRBV19; J gene: TRBJ1-2; D gene: TRBD1; clone size: .; CDR3 protein: CASRPSDRAYGYTF; CDR3 DNA: TGTGCCAGTAGACCTTCGGACAGGGCCTATGGCTACACCTTC
V gene: TRBV2; J gene: TRBJ2-3; D gene: .; clone size: .; CDR3 protein: CAGANTGSTDTQYF; CDR3 DNA: TGTGCCGGCGCAAACACAGGTAGCACAGATACGCAGTATTTT
V gene: TRBV6-1; J gene: TRBJ2-5; D gene: .; clone size: .; CDR3 protein: CASIQETQYF; CDR3 DNA: TGTGCCAGCATCCAAGAGACCCAGTACTTC
V gene: TRBV7-9; J gene: TRBJ2-1; D gene: .; clone size: many; CDR3 protein: CASSTMLEQFF; CDR3 DNA: TGTGCCAGCAGCACCATGTTGGAGCAGTTCTTC
V gene: TRBV7-9; J gene: TRBJ2-1; D gene: .; clone size: .; CDR3 protein: CASSWGLTNNEQFF; CDR3 DNA: TGTGCCAGCAGCTGGGGACTGACGAACAATGAGCAGTTCTTC
V gene: TRBV27; J gene: TRBJ2-5; D gene: TRBD2; clone size: .; CDR3 protein: CASSLFGGREGRSGETQYF; CDR3 DNA: TGTGCCAGCAGTTTATTTGGTGGGCGGGAGGGCCGATCAGGGGAGACCCAGTACTTC
V gene: TRBV11-2; J gene: TRBJ2-7; D gene: .; clone size: .; CDR3 protein: CASSFGVSSEQYF; CDR3 DNA: TGTGCCAGCAGCTTCGGGGTTTCGTCCGAGCAGTACTTC
V gene: TRBV6-4; J gene: TRBJ2-3; D gene: .; clone size: .; CDR3 protein: CASSESSGLPDTQYF; CDR3 DNA: TGTGCCAGCAGTGAATCGAGCGGGCTCCCAGATACGCAGTATTTT
V gene: TRBV12-5; J gene: TRBJ2-1; D gene: .; clone size: .; CDR3 protein: CASAYDKNEQFF; CDR3 DNA: TGTGCTAGCGCTTACGATAAGAATGAGCAGTTCTTC
V gene: TRBV5-5; J gene: TRBJ2-2; D gene: .; clone size: .; CDR3 protein: CASSLSLNTGELFF; CDR3 DNA: TGTGCCAGCAGCTTGAGCCTGAACACCGGGGAGCTGTTTTTT
V gene: TRBV29-1; J gene: TRBJ2-1; D gene: .; clone size: .; CDR3 protein: CSGEAGLSSYNEQFF; CDR3 DNA: TGCAGCGGCGAGGCGGGCCTGAGCTCCTACAATGAGCAGTTCTTC
V gene: TRBV28; J gene: TRBJ2-1; D gene: .; clone size: .; CDR3 protein: CASSFPGRDGPTLNEQFF; CDR3 DNA: TGTGCCAGCAGTTTCCCGGGACGGGACGGCCCAACTCTCAATGAGCAGTTCTTC
V gene: TRBV11-2; J gene: TRBJ2-7; D gene: TRBD2; clone size: once; CDR3 protein: CASSLGRSGGFYEQYF; CDR3 DNA: TGTGCCAGCAGCTTAGGACGGAGCGGGGGATTCTACGAGCAGTACTTC
V gene: TRBV7-3; J gene: TRBJ2-1; D gene: .; clone size: .; CDR3 protein: CASSSGSNEQFF; CDR3 DNA: TGTGCCAGCAGCTCCGGGAGTAATGAGCAGTTCTTC
V gene: TRBV18; J gene: TRBJ2-2; D gene: .; clone size: .; CDR3 protein: CASSPTAMNTGELFF; CDR3 DNA: TGTGCCAGCTCACCGACAGCCATGAACACCGGGGAGCTGTTTTTT
V gene: TRBV6-1; J gene: TRBJ2-7; D gene: .; clone size: .; CDR3 protein: CASSEALGTKIEQYF; CDR3 DNA: TGTGCCAGCAGTGAAGCCCTCGGGACCAAAATCGAGCAGTACTTC
V gene: TRBV5-8; J gene: TRBJ1-1; D gene: .; clone size: .; CDR3 protein: CASSRGRGDTEAFF; CDR3 DNA: TGTGCCAGCAGCAGGGGAAGGGGGGACACTGAAGCTTTCTTT
V gene: TRBV6-5; J gene: TRBJ2-7; D gene: .; clone size: .; CDR3 protein: CASSYADGFYEQYF; CDR3 DNA: TGTGCCAGCAGTTACGCGGACGGGTTCTACGAGCAGTACTTC
V gene: TRBV7-2; J gene: TRBJ2-1; D gene: .; clone size: once; CDR3 protein: CASSFKTNEQFF; CDR3 DNA: TGTGCCAGCAGCTTTAAGACGAATGAGCAGTTCTTC
V gene: TRBV7-2; J gene: TRBJ2-3; D gene: .; clone size: .; CDR3 protein: CASSPGPADTQYF; CDR3 DNA: TGTGCCAGCTCCCCTGGCCCCGCGGATACGCAGTATTTT
V gene: TRBV4-3; J gene: TRBJ1-2; D gene: .; clone size: .; CDR3 protein: CASSQWMGVGYGYTF; CDR3 DNA: TGCGCCAGCAGCCAATGGATGGGGGTAGGCTATGGCTACACCTTC
V gene: TRBV11-2; J gene: TRBJ2-7; D gene: .; clone size: .; CDR3 protein: CASTPRDKPYEQYF; CDR3 DNA: TGTGCCAGCACTCCCCGGGACAAGCCCTACGAGCAGTACTTC
V gene: TRBV28; J gene: TRBJ2-1; D gene: TRBD2; clone size: .; CDR3 protein: CASRTSGRGGSYNEQFF; CDR3 DNA: TGTGCCAGCAGGACTAGCGGGAGGGGGGGGTCCTACAATGAGCAGTTCTTC
V gene: TRBV14; J gene: TRBJ2-2; D gene: TRBD2; clone size: .; CDR3 protein: CASKREGVTGELFF; CDR3 DNA: TGTGCCAGCAAGCGGGAGGGTGTAACCGGGGAGCTGTTTTTT
V gene: TRBV18; J gene: TRBJ2-3; D gene: .; clone size: once; CDR3 protein: CASSRPGLAPDTQYF; CDR3 DNA: TGTGCCAGCTCACGCCCGGGACTCGCACCGGATACGCAGTATTTT
V gene: TRBV6-5; J gene: TRBJ2-2; D gene: .; clone size: .; CDR3 protein: CASSYSGSPGELFF; CDR3 DNA: TGTGCCAGCAGTTACTCTGGGTCCCCGGGGGAGCTGTTTTTT
V gene: TRBV12-5; J gene: TRBJ1-2; D gene: .; clone size: .; CDR3 protein: CASGFSGDTGYTF; CDR3 DNA: TGTGCTAGTGGTTTTTCGGGGGATACTGGCTACACCTTC
V gene: TRBV7-9; J gene: TRBJ2-7; D gene: .; clone size: once; CDR3 protein: CASSYRTASSYEQYF; CDR3 DNA: TGTGCCAGCAGCTACCGGACAGCTAGCTCCTACGAGCAGTACTTC
V gene: TRBV7-3; J gene: TRBJ1-1; D gene: TRBD1; clone size: .; CDR3 protein: CASSWDRGTEAFF; CDR3 DNA: TGTGCCAGCAGTTGGGACAGGGGCACTGAAGCTTTCTTT
V gene: TRBV2; J gene: TRBJ2-2; D gene: .; clone size: .; CDR3 protein: CASSATKGPAGELFF; CDR3 DNA: TGTGCCAGCAGTGCAACAAAGGGTCCGGCCGGGGAGCTGTTTTTT
V gene: TRBV19; J gene: TRBJ2-7; D gene: TRBD1; clone size: .; CDR3 protein: CASSPRDSANYEQYF; CDR3 DNA: TGTGCCAGTAGTCCACGGGACAGCGCAAACTACGAGCAGTACTTC
V gene: TRBV18; J gene: TRBJ1-4; D gene: TRBD1; clone size: .; CDR3 protein: CASSRDRGDLFF; CDR3 DNA: TGTGCCAGCTCAAGGGACAGGGGAGATCTGTTTTTT